This TCR beta chain was retrieved from a study of liver allograft versus peripheral blood T cells. Study context: Repertoires of T cell receptors in transplanted livers were compared with recipients' peripheral blood repertoires.

Study-level findings and limits: According to reports, the T cell receptor repertoires inside liver allografts differed from those in peripheral blood.

CDR1 and CDR2 (germline): KGHSH, LQKENI. CDR3 length: 9 residues. In this sample, this clonotype turned up many times. As yet, its antigen is unknown. One junction end does not reproduce the germline sequence, and a read error may be involved. TCRdb redid the calling of the reads with MiXCR, one entry per CDR3 protein. The table lists more than 10,000 distinct CDR3 sequences, 25% to 35% of them singletons, with less than 2.5% in the top ten. V gene TRBV18 combines with J gene TRBJ2-5, with D perhaps matching TRBD2 (5 bases). The source is a human patient who had a liver transplant. Some T cells may have originated in the graft donor. The CDR3 DNA is TGTGCCAGCTCACCCCCGGGGAACTTC. It translates to CASSPPGNF.